One sample yielded the 31 T cell receptor beta chains listed below, sequenced in a study of blood T cell repertoires in COVID-19. Profiling relied on immunoSEQ multiplex PCR, and the TCRdb table lists in-frame clones only, not all of them. This table holds some 150,000 clones, about 86% found once. The sequenced material came from peripheral blood. The receptors originated from a man aged 18 to 30 with active or convalescent COVID-19.

The chain uses TRBV4-1 and TRBJ2-5; no reliable D call. This CDR3 has 14 residues. Trimming stripped 0 bases from V and 5 bases from J, with 10 bases between. The germline V gene encodes CDR1 MGHRA and CDR2 YSYEKL. In DNA form, the CDR3 reads TGCGCCAGCAGCCAAGATTTCAACGCGGAGACCCAGTACTTC. This translates into CASSQDFNAETQYF.

This clone was seen only once. The rearrangement uses TRBV5-4 and TRBJ1-3, with a possible D match to TRBD1 (5 bases). This CDR3 region has 16 residues. Germline CDR1 is SGHNT and CDR2 is YYREEE (reference sequence). Trimming shortened V by 1 base and J by 4 bases, and 15 bases separated the two germline ends. As DNA, the CDR3 is TGTGCCAGCAGCTTGCAGACGGGGGGGTTCGGAAACACCATATATTTT. It codes for CASSLQTGGFGNTIYF. The complete variable domain, with remaining parts taken from reference TRBV5-4 and TRBJ1-3, reads ETGVTQSPTHLIKTRGQQVTLRCSSQSGHNTVSWYQQALGQGPQFIFQYYREEENGRGNFPPRFSGLQFPNYSSELNVNALELDDSALYLCASSLQTGGFGNTIYFGEGSWLTVV.

The CDR3 DNA is TGTGCCAGCAGCTCCGAGATGAACACTGAAGCTTTCTTT. Protein product: CASSSEMNTEAFF. This chain connects TRBV7-3 to TRBJ1-1, with unresolved D. The CDR3 length is 13 residues. The germline CDR1 and CDR2 sequences are SGHTA and FQGTGA. The germline V and J ends were trimmed by 4 bases and 0 bases, with 6 bases remaining between them.

This clone was observed a few times. The chain is built from TRBV28 and TRBJ1-2; no definite D call. The CDR3 has 16 residues. The germline V gene encodes CDR1 MDHEN and CDR2 SYDVKM. The V gene lost 3 bases and the J gene lost 1 base, with 15 bases spanning the gap. The CDR3 region is CASSLGGRNLNYGYTF. CDR3 nucleotides: TGTGCCAGCAGTTTGGGAGGCCGCAATCTTAACTATGGCTACACCTTC.

This clone was picked up one time. The V gene is TRBV13, the J gene TRBJ1-2; tentatively, D is TRBD1 (6 bases). The V and J ends lost 6 bases and 4 bases respectively, with 21 bases between them. CDR3 length: 16 amino acids. Germline assignment: CDR1 PRHDT and CDR2 FYEKMQ (reference sequence). CDR3 bases: TGTGCCAGCAGGGATGCCGGGACAAAGACCGCCTATGGCTACACCTTC. Protein sequence: CASRDAGTKTAYGYTF. The full variable domain, completed using reference TRBV13 and TRBJ1-2, is AAGVIQSPRHLIKEKRETATLKCYPIPRHDTVYWYQQGPGQDPQFLISFYEKMQSDKGSIPDRFSAQQFSDYHSELNMSSLELGDSALYFCASRDAGTKTAYGYTFGSGTRLTVV.

The chain links TRBV2 to TRBJ2-7; TRBD2 agrees at 11 bases. V lost 6 bases to trimming and J lost 7 bases; unmatched junction nucleotides: 11. This CDR3 has 15 amino acids. Germline values: CDR1 SNHLY, CDR2 FYNNEI. CDR3 loop: CASSSLAGGMGEQYF. The CDR3 coding sequence is TGTGCCAGCAGCTCGCTAGCGGGAGGTATGGGGGAGCAGTACTTC.

The chain has TRBV12-3 or TRBV12-4 and TRBJ1-6; tentatively, D is TRBD1 (6 bases). The CDR3 runs to 13 residues. With 3 bases removed from V and 13 bases from J, the gap between germline ends came to 13 bases. CDR3 in amino acids: CASSFDRTRPLHF. The CDR3 region has the DNA TGTGCCAGCAGTTTCGACAGGACAAGGCCCCTCCACTTT.

The V call is TRBV10-1, the J call TRBJ2-2; 11 bases are a match to TRBD1. The V and J ends lost 5 bases and 5 bases, in that order; junction bases with no gene match: 7. Germline V gene data show CDR1 as WNHNN and CDR2 as SYGVQD (reference sequence). The CDR3 spans 16 residues. CDR3 DNA: TGCGCCAGCAGTCAAACCGGGACAGGGGGTACCGGGGAGCTGTTTTTT. This translates into CASSQTGTGGTGELFF.

In its sample, this clone was seen once. The chain combines TRBV11-2 with TRBJ2-3; 12 nucleotides match TRBD1. Germline lookup yields CDR1 SGHAT and CDR2 FQNNGV. CDR3 size: 15 residues. J lost 6 bases, V lost 1 base, and 2 bases had no gene match. In DNA, the CDR3 is TGTGCCAGCAGCTTAGGGGGACAGGGGGCCGATACGCAGTATTTT. Protein product: CASSLGGQGADTQYF.

There are a few counts of this clone. This sequence joins TRBV29-1 and TRBJ2-6; perhaps D is TRBD1 or TRBD2 (5 bases each). This CDR3 contains 14 residues. Between the trimmed V and J ends, which lost 7 bases and 4 bases, there was a span of 14 bases. Germline-derived CDR1 and CDR2 are SQVTM and ANQGSEA. The CDR3 DNA reads as TGCAGCGCGAGGGGTTCGGAAGGGGCCAACGTCCTGACTTTC. Amino acid sequence: CSARGSEGANVLTF. Full variable domain (remainder filled in from reference TRBV29-1 and TRBJ2-6): SAVISQKPSRDICQRGTSLTIQCQVDSQVTMMFWYRQQPGQSLTLIATANQGSEATYESGFVIDKFPISRPNLTFSTLTVSNMSPEDSSIYLCSARGSEGANVLTFGAGSRLTVL.

V and J are TRBV21-1 and TRBJ2-7; the DNA was not compared with TRBD2, the D call given in the table. TRBV21-1 has pseudogene status. The CDR3 has 10 amino acids. CDR3 sequence: CASSKVGGNF. The CDR3 DNA sequence: TGTGCCAGCAGCAAAGTGGGAGGGAACTTC.

This chain uses TRBV4-1 with TRBJ1-1; TRBD1 is a possible D gene (6 bases). The CDR3 sequence is 15 residues long. Trimming removed 1 base from V and 4 bases from J, with 13 bases in between. The germline V gene encodes CDR1 MGHRA and CDR2 YSYEKL. CDR3 in amino acids: CASSQGRGLGTEAFF. In nucleotides, the CDR3 is TGCGCCAGCAGCCAAGGGCGGGGGCTGGGCACTGAAGCTTTCTTT.

The chain is built from TRBV19 and TRBJ2-5, with 8 bases aligning to TRBD2. Trimming removed 7 bases from V and 5 bases from J; junction bases left unmatched: 9. Germline V gene data show CDR1 as LNHDA and CDR2 as SQIVND (reference sequence). The CDR3 is 14 amino acids. For the CDR3, the DNA is TGTGCCAGTAACCCTAGCGGGTTCGGGGAGACCCAGTACTTC. Its protein is CASNPSGFGETQYF.

This chain joins TRBV7-8 and TRBJ2-7; D uncertain. Trimming left V 5 bases short and J 3 bases short, with 5 bases between. The germline CDR1 and CDR2 sequences are SGHVS and FQNEAQ. The CDR3 extends over 11 amino acids. DNA for the CDR3: TGTGCCAGCAGCCACTACTACGAGCAGTACTTC. It specifies CASSHYYEQYF.

By frequency in the sample, this clone is medium-sized (0.01 to 0.1%). V usage is TRBV6-4 and J usage is TRBJ2-2; 7 positions match TRBD1. The J segment lost 6 bases and the V segment lost 6 bases, leaving 13 bases of the junction unmatched. The CDR3 covers 16 residues. Germline CDR1 and CDR2: MRHNA and SNTAGT. CDR3 bases: TGTGCCAGCAGCCCCGAGGGGGCGGACCACCCCGGGGAGCTGTTTTTT. It specifies CASSPEGADHPGELFF.

The J gene is TRBJ2-3, the V gene TRBV7-9; 7 nucleotides line up with TRBD2. This CDR3 spans 13 amino acids. With V trimmed by 2 bases and J by 6 bases, 2 bases remained unmatched. The germline V gene encodes CDR1 SEHNR and CDR2 FQNEAQ (reference sequence). This CDR3 is CASSLFSGDTQYF. The CDR3, as DNA: TGTGCCAGCAGCTTATTTAGCGGGGATACGCAGTATTTT.

The V and J genes are TRBV5-1 and TRBJ1-6; a possible D gene is TRBD1 (6 bases). Germline V gives CDR1 SGHRS, CDR2 YFSETQ. V lost 3 bases and J 8 bases, leaving 12 bases between the germline ends. The CDR3 contains 14 residues. The CDR3 DNA follows: TGCGCCAGCAGCTCCCAGGGGTGGGATTCACCCCTCCACTTT. Translating gives CASSSQGWDSPLHF.

The CDR3 sequence: CASSPQPGQGFNEQFF. The CDR3 nucleotides read TGTGCCAGCAGCCCCCAACCGGGACAGGGTTTTAATGAGCAGTTCTTC. The chain has TRBV5-5 and TRBJ2-1, with 9 nucleotides matching TRBD1. The CDR3 contains 16 residues. Germline V gene data show CDR1 as SGHKS and CDR2 as YYEKEE (reference sequence). V trimming: 4 bases; J trimming: 7 bases; junction bases outside the gene matches: 12.

This clone appeared once. The chain uses TRBV7-9 and TRBJ2-7; 10 nucleotides agree with TRBD2. Germline V gives CDR1 SEHNR, CDR2 FQNEAQ (reference sequence). Trimming cost V 4 bases and J 7 bases; bases outside gene matches: 13. This CDR3 comprises 16 residues. CDR3 protein: CASSSPAGGGREEQYF. CDR3 nucleotides: TGTGCCAGCAGCTCCCCAGCGGGAGGGGGTCGTGAGGAGCAGTACTTC.

The genes are TRBV3-1 (or the pseudogene TRBV3-2) and TRBJ1-5; no reliable D call. The germline V gene encodes CDR1 LGHDT and CDR2 YNNKEL (reference sequence). V shed 3 bases and J shed 3 bases, with 6 bases lying between them. This CDR3 has 13 residues. The CDR3, as DNA: TGTGCCAGCAGCCACGGACTCAATCAGCCCCAGCATTTT. Translation gives CASSHGLNQPQHF.

V is TRBV7-8 and J is TRBJ2-5; 10 positions match TRBD1. Germline CDR1 and CDR2: SGHVS and FQNEAQ. This CDR3 is 14 amino acids long. The V segment lost 9 bases and the J segment 5 bases; nucleotides outside the gene matches: 9. For the CDR3, the DNA is TGTGCCAGTCCCCCACCGGGACAGGGGGAGACCCAGTACTTC. It codes for CASPPPGQGETQYF.

In this sample, this clone turned up a few times. The chain uses TRBV9 and TRBJ1-5; 7 bases match TRBD1. This CDR3 region has 14 residues. V shed 0 bases and J 8 bases; nucleotides not matched to a gene: 5. CDR1 and CDR2 (germline): SGDLS, YYNGEE. CDR3 coding DNA: TGTGCCAGCAGCGTAGGGACAGGCGTGGAGCCCCAGCATTTT. Amino acid sequence: CASSVGTGVEPQHF.

The chain joins TRBV6-2 or TRBV6-3 to TRBJ2-5; 8 nucleotides match TRBD2. Looked up from germline, CDR1 is MNHEY and CDR2 is SVGEGT. J was trimmed by 3 bases and V by 5 bases; bases with no gene match: 8. The length of the CDR3 is 15 residues. CDR3 amino acids: CASSPPSGREETQYF. For the CDR3, the DNA is TGTGCCAGCAGTCCACCTAGCGGGCGAGAAGAGACCCAGTACTTC.

The CDR3: CASSYSLLAGGYNEQFF. CDR3 nucleotides: TGTGCCAGCAGTTACTCGTTACTAGCGGGAGGTTACAATGAGCAGTTCTTC. The chain links TRBV6-2 or TRBV6-3 to TRBJ2-1; 12 positions agree with TRBD2. With V trimmed by 0 bases and J by 4 bases, 4 bases remained unmatched. The CDR3 spans 17 residues. CDR1 is MNHEY and CDR2 is SVGEGT in the germline V gene.

The chain joins TRBV29-1 to TRBJ2-1; 8 positions agree with TRBD1. Germline assignment: CDR1 SQVTM and CDR2 ANQGSEA. The CDR3 totals 12 residues. Losses at the gene ends were 7 bases for V and 6 bases for J; bases not matched to a gene: 5. Here the CDR3 reads CSAETGVNEQFF. In nucleotides, the CDR3 is TGCAGCGCAGAGACAGGGGTCAATGAGCAGTTCTTC.

This chain links TRBV18 with TRBJ2-5; 7 positions match TRBD2. Losses at the gene ends were 3 bases for V and 1 base for J; bases not matched to a gene: 5. CDR1 KGHSH and CDR2 LQKENI come from the germline V gene. CDR3 length: 15 amino acids. In DNA form, the CDR3 reads TGTGCCAGCTCACCGAACATAGCGGGCCAAGAGACCCAGTACTTC. Translating it yields CASSPNIAGQETQYF.

V gene TRBV2 combines with J gene TRBJ1-1; maybe TRBD1 (6 bases). The V and J ends lost 11 bases and 6 bases respectively, with 16 bases between them. The CDR3 runs to 12 residues. The germline V gene encodes CDR1 SNHLY and CDR2 FYNNEI. CDR3 residues: CAVHREGAEAFF. The DNA for the CDR3 is TGTGCCGTCCACAGGGAAGGCGCTGAAGCTTTCTTT.

The chain is built from TRBV2 and TRBJ2-2; TRBD1 matches at 9 bases. With V trimmed by 5 bases and J by 0 bases, 10 bases remained unmatched. Per germline, CDR1 SNHLY and CDR2 FYNNEI. The CDR3 spans 18 residues. CDR3 protein: CASSYRFRTGANTGELFF. The CDR3 DNA sequence: TGTGCCAGCAGTTACCGATTCAGGACAGGGGCGAACACCGGGGAGCTGTTTTTT.

The chain employs TRBV19 and TRBJ1-5; possible D gene TRBD1, 6 bases. Germline V CDR1 and CDR2: LNHDA, SQIVND (reference sequence). The ends were cut back, 1 base at V and 0 bases at J, with 10 bases in the middle. The CDR3 covers 16 residues. CDR3 sequence reads: CASSIVGGVSNQPQHF. As DNA, the CDR3 is TGTGCCAGTAGTATAGTAGGGGGGGTTAGCAATCAGCCCCAGCATTTT. The whole variable domain, filled in from reference TRBV19 and TRBJ1-5, reads DGGITQSPKYLFRKEGQNVTLSCEQNLNHDAMYWYRQDPGQGLRLIYYSQIVNDFQKGDIAEGYSVSREKKESFPLTVTSAQKNPTAFYLCASSIVGGVSNQPQHFGDGTRLSIL.

This chain connects TRBV11-3 to TRBJ2-1, with TRBD2 matching over 7 bases. Losses at the gene ends were 2 bases for V and 2 bases for J; bases not matched to a gene: 3. The germline V gene has CDR1 SGHNT and CDR2 YENEEA. The length of the CDR3 is 15 residues. In DNA, the CDR3 is TGTGCCAGCAGCTTATCACGGGGGGCCTACAATGAGCAGTTCTTC. This codes for CASSLSRGAYNEQFF.

This sequence joins TRBV6-2 or TRBV6-3 and TRBJ1-1; 8 bases line up with TRBD1. Germline CDR1 and CDR2: MNHEY and SVGEGT. The length of the CDR3 is 12 residues. V trimming: 5 bases; J trimming: 5 bases; junction bases outside the gene matches: 1. In DNA, the CDR3 is TGTGCCAGCAGTAGGACAGGGACTGAAGCTTTCTTT. Translated: CASSRTGTEAFF.